This TCR beta chain was obtained from a study of T cell responses to AZD1222 COVID-19 vaccine. A remark on this clone: What it binds is not known.

Here immunoSEQ multiplex PCR was the method, and the copy in TCRdb shows in-frame clones only, minus some. The sample has around 110,000 clones, around 94% seen once. Whole-study results and caveats: The reported proportion of spike-specific TCRs targeting unmutated variant regions was nearly half. Donors in the cohort were predominantly white British and more often female, and clonal diversity was possibly underestimated. Elevations in Spike-specific TCR breadth and depth followed administration of two AZD1222 doses.

The source of this sequence is an adult in good health. Sequenced here: peripheral blood, sampled on day 0 of AZD1222 vaccination.

In nucleotides, the CDR3 is TGTGCCAGCAGCGCCGGACAGGGGAATGGTTCACCCCTCCACTTT. Translating gives CASSAGQGNGSPLHF. The chain joins TRBV5-8 to TRBJ1-6, with 9 bases aligning to TRBD1. This CDR3 has 15 residues. Germline CDR1 SGHTS, CDR2 YDEGEE. J lost 9 bases, V lost 4 bases, and 8 bases had no gene match.